Presented here are 19 T cell receptor beta chains from one specimen sequenced in a study of blood T cells in healthy people across ages (dated by TCRdb to between 2014 and 2017). The library was made by 5' RACE. Sequencing took place on an Illumina HiSeq 2500. A second PCR of roughly 6 to 11 cycles was performed with a sample-barcoded 5' primer and a J-beta primer mix. The public reads were run again by TCRdb, first through fastp at Q25 and then through MiXCR, and only productive beta chains were kept. Every entry covers one CDR3 protein and lists the most common genes and DNA from its rows. The sample table lists about a million distinct CDR3 sequences, roughly 48% of them with a count of one. Together, the top ten hold about an eighth of the sample. Material: blood. The receptors were sampled from a young man in good health.

The rearrangement joins TRBV7-3 to TRBJ1-1; 7 bases are shared with TRBD1. The germline V gene has CDR1 SGHTA and CDR2 FQGTGA. The CDR3 runs 16 residues. The ends lost 3 bases at V and 0 bases at J; junction bases unmatched: 7. The CDR3 DNA sequence: TGTGCCAGCAGCTTGTCCGGGACAGAGATGAACACTGAAGCTTTCTTT. Amino acid sequence: CASSLSGTEMNTEAFF.

J is TRBJ1-6 and V is TRBV20-1, with TRBD1 matching over 9 bases. CDR1 and CDR2 from the germline V gene are DFQATT and SNEGSKA (reference sequence). Trimming cost V 6 bases and J 1 base; bases outside gene matches: 13. The CDR3 extends over 18 amino acids. This CDR3 is CSAASYDRGKSYNSPLHF. For the CDR3, the DNA is TGCAGTGCCGCATCCTACGACAGGGGGAAATCCTATAATTCACCCCTCCACTTT.

This clonotype was picked up many times. V gene TRBV6-1 combines with J gene TRBJ2-1; D is ambiguous. Germline V gives CDR1 MNHNS, CDR2 SASEGT. CDR3 length: 15 amino acids. Trimming cost V 7 bases and J 7 bases, with 20 bases left between them. CDR3 loop: CASITDLGSANEQFF. Here the CDR3 DNA reads TGTGCCAGCATCACAGATTTAGGCTCGGCGAATGAGCAGTTCTTC.

Only a few counts were recorded for this clonotype. The J gene is TRBJ2-5, the V gene TRBV25-1; 8 positions match TRBD2. CDR3 length: 16 residues. The V and J ends lost 0 bases and 1 base, in that order; junction bases with no gene match: 4. Germline lookup yields CDR1 MGHDK and CDR2 SYGVNS. CDR3 sequence (DNA): TGTGCCAGCAGTGAATATCGCGGGGGGATCCAAGAGACCCAGTACTTC. Translated, it gives CASSEYRGGIQETQYF.

This rearrangement joins TRBV7-9 to TRBJ2-5; D tentatively fits TRBD1 or TRBD2 (5 bases each). The length of the CDR3 is 14 residues. V lost 4 bases and J 5 bases, leaving 14 bases between the germline ends. Germline CDR1 and CDR2: SEHNR and FQNEAQ (reference sequence). The CDR3 DNA follows: TGTGCCAGCAGCTCCGGGACCTTAGCGGAGACCCAGTACTTC. Protein sequence: CASSSGTLAETQYF.

This CDR3 reads CASTRSWTQETQYF. The CDR3, as DNA: TGTGCCAGCACTAGGAGTTGGACGCAAGAGACCCAGTACTTC. This chain connects TRBV2 to TRBJ2-5; D is ambiguous. The CDR3 contains 14 residues. The ends were cut back, 7 bases at V and 2 bases at J, with 14 bases in the middle. Germline V CDR1 and CDR2: SNHLY, FYNNEI.

The chain combines TRBV9 with TRBJ1-2; D is ambiguous. V was cut by 0 bases and J by 0 bases, with 9 bases left in between. CDR1 is SGDLS, CDR2 YYNGEE, per germline. CDR3 length: 15 residues. The CDR3, as DNA: TGTGCCAGCAGCGTAGCTACAGCAACTAACTATGGCTACACCTTC. It yields the protein CASSVATATNYGYTF.

The CDR3 DNA is TGTGCCAGCAGTGAAGTGCGAACCCAGTACTTC. Its translation: CASSEVRTQYF. The V and J genes are TRBV2 and TRBJ2-5, with unresolved D. The length of the CDR3 is 11 residues. Germline V CDR1 and CDR2: SNHLY, FYNNEI. The V end was cut by 1 base, the J end by 8 bases, with 5 bases between.

The chain links TRBV7-6 to TRBJ1-6; 7 bases line up with TRBD1. V dropped 2 bases and J dropped 0; count of bases not matched to a gene: 10. CDR1 is SGHVS and CDR2 is FNYEAQ in the germline V gene. This CDR3 has 19 amino acids. DNA of the CDR3: TGTGCCAGCAGCTTAAGTAAGGGACAGCAAAGCTCCTATAATTCACCCCTCCACTTT. This translates into CASSLSKGQQSSYNSPLHF.

The chain uses TRBV12-3 or TRBV12-4 and TRBJ1-2, with D unclear. Trimming shortened V by 2 bases and J by 0 bases, and 7 bases separated the two germline ends. The CDR3 runs to 14 residues. The CDR3 spells CASSLHGPNYGYTF. As DNA, the CDR3 is TGTGCCAGCAGTTTACACGGGCCTAACTATGGCTACACCTTC.

The chain couples TRBV9 to TRBJ2-3, with 7 bases aligning to TRBD2. Germline V CDR1 and CDR2: SGDLS, YYNGEE. With V trimmed by 2 bases and J by 8 bases, 8 bases remained unmatched. The CDR3 runs to 14 residues. The CDR3 reads CASSVSGSQGTQYF. CDR3 bases: TGTGCCAGCAGCGTTAGCGGGTCTCAAGGTACGCAGTATTTT.

The V gene is TRBV5-1, the J gene TRBJ2-1; 13 bases line up with TRBD2. Germline CDR1 SGHRS, CDR2 YFSETQ. The J segment lost 10 bases and the V segment lost 4 bases, leaving 14 bases of the junction unmatched. This CDR3 region has 17 residues. The CDR3: CASSPNSGTSGVSEQFF. DNA for the CDR3: TGCGCCAGCAGCCCAAATTCCGGGACTAGCGGGGTATCGGAGCAGTTCTTC.

The chain joins TRBV12-3 or TRBV12-4 to TRBJ2-7, with D perhaps matching TRBD2 (7 bases). The end of the DNA aligns better with TRBJ2-5, so the J call may be wrong. The CDR3 is 14 amino acids. The CDR3 sequence: CASTRGGVGETQYF. CDR3 nucleotide sequence: TGTGCCAGCACCAGAGGGGGGGTCGGGGAGACCCAGTACTTC.

This chain joins TRBV4-1 and TRBJ2-7; 14 nucleotides match TRBD2. V was pared by 4 bases and J by 3 bases, with 8 bases of the junction left unmatched. The CDR3 totals 17 residues. Germline V gene lookup returns CDR1 MGHRA and CDR2 YSYEKL. DNA for the CDR3: TGCGCCAGCAGCCGCCCGACTAGCGGGGGGGAGAACTACGAGCAGTACTTC. It yields the protein CASSRPTSGGENYEQYF.

The chain has TRBV6-7 and TRBJ1-5; D unresolved. TRBV6-7 falls under the ORF class, with uncertain function. The CDR3 is 18 amino acids. Trimming left V 4 bases short and J 3 bases short, with 22 bases between. CDR3 DNA: TGTGCCAGCAGTTCCCCCGGGGTGGGGAGCGAGCACAATCAGCCCCAGCATTTT. Translated, it gives CASSSPGVGSEHNQPQHF.

This clonotype was detected only a few times. The chain links TRBV24-1 to TRBJ1-5; D gene uncertain. Germline V CDR1 and CDR2: KGHDR, SFDVKD. The CDR3 is made up of 14 amino acids. Trimming took 5 bases from V and 2 from J, leaving 9 bases between them. The DNA of the CDR3 is TGTGCCACCAGTGGTCCTGGGGGCAATCAGCCCCAGCATTTT. It is translated as CATSGPGGNQPQHF.

J is TRBJ2-3 and V is TRBV28; D perhaps matches TRBD2 (5 bases). The CDR3 is 16 residues long. CDR1 and CDR2 from the germline V gene are MDHEN and SYDVKM. Trimming cost V 6 bases and J 5 bases, with 21 bases left between them. CDR3 protein: CASSSPPGHRGDTQYF. The CDR3 coding sequence is TGTGCCAGCAGCTCCCCTCCCGGCCACCGGGGAGATACGCAGTATTTT. Full variable domain (remainder filled in from reference TRBV28 and TRBJ2-3): DVKVTQSSRYLVKRTGEKVFLECVQDMDHENMFWYRQDPGLGLRLIYFSYDVKMKEKGDIPEGYSVSREKKERFSLILESASTNQTSMYLCASSSPPGHRGDTQYFGPGTRLTVL.

This clonotype was observed many times. This chain joins TRBV20-1 and TRBJ2-6; 9 bases are shared with TRBD2. The germline gives CDR1 DFQATT, CDR2 SNEGSKA (reference sequence). The CDR3 extends over 17 amino acids. Trimming at V came to 4 bases and at J to 3 bases, leaving 10 bases not matched to a gene. CDR3 residues: CSANVGLARLGANVLTF. The CDR3 DNA is TGCAGTGCTAACGTGGGACTAGCTCGCCTTGGGGCCAACGTCCTGACTTTC.

This clonotype was counted at least ten times. The chain has TRBV4-1 and TRBJ1-1; TRBD1 might be the D (6 bases). The CDR3 is 14 amino acids. Looked up from germline, CDR1 is MGHRA and CDR2 is YSYEKL. Between the trimmed V and J ends, which lost 0 bases and 1 base, there was a span of 6 bases. The CDR3 region has the DNA TGCGCCAGCAGCCAAGACAGGGGGAACACTGAAGCTTTCTTT. Amino acids: CASSQDRGNTEAFF.